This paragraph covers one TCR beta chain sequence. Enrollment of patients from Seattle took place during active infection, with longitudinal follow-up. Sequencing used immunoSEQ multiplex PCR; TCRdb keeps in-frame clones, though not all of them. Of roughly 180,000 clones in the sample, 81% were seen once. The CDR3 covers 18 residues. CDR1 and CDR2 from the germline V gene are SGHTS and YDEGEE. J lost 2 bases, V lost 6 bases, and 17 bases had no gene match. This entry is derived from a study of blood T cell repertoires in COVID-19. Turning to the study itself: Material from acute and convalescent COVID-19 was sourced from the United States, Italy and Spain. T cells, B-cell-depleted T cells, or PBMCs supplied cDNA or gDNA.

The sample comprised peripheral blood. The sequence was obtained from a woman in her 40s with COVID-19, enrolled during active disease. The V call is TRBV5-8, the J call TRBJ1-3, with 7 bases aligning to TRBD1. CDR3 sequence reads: CASTRLGGQRITGNTIYF. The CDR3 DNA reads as TGTGCCAGCACCCGGCTGGGGGGACAGAGAATAACTGGAAACACCATATATTTT.